A single sample is the source of the 29 T cell receptor beta chains below, sequenced in a study of T-cell reconstitution after alpha-beta-depleted transplantation in children. Unique molecular identifiers were incorporated into the prepared TCRbeta library. Each CDR3 protein gets one entry after TCRdb re-called the PCR reads with MiXCR. The sample lists approximately 88,000 distinct CDR3 sequences; more than 9% were seen once. The sequences come from PBMCs from the stem cell graft donor, collected from the stem cell graft. The receptors derive from a human donor who donated a stem cell graft to a child with inherited bone marrow failure.

This clonotype was picked up many times. The V gene is TRBV29-1, the J gene TRBJ2-3; 10 bases align to TRBD1. The junction had 3 bases not matched to a gene; V was cut back by 3 bases and J by 6 bases. This CDR3 contains 13 residues. Per the germline V gene, CDR1 is SQVTM and CDR2 is ANQGSEA. The CDR3 DNA is TGCAGCGTTGAGACAGGGGGCAAGGATACGCAGTATTTT. The encoded protein is CSVETGGKDTQYF.

Concerning this clonotype: A much more abundant neighbour one base away suggests this may be a read error. J is TRBJ1-4 and V is TRBV7-9; D is perhaps TRBD1 (6 bases). CDR3 size: 16 residues. The germline V and J ends were trimmed by 1 base and 3 bases, with 12 bases remaining between them. Per the germline V gene, CDR1 is SEHNR and CDR2 is FQNEAQ (reference sequence). The CDR3 spells CASSLGDMGSNEKLFF. DNA of the CDR3: TGTGCCAGCAGCTTAGGGGACATGGGCTCTAATGAAAAACTGTTTTTT. Complete variable domain (other parts from reference TRBV7-9 and TRBJ1-4): DTGVSQNPRHKITKRGQNVTFRCDPISEHNRLYWYRQTLGQGPEFLTYFQNEAQLEKSRLLSDRFSAERPKGSFSTLEIQRTEQGDSAMYLCASSLGDMGSNEKLFFGSGTQLSVL.

The chain carries TRBV7-9 and TRBJ1-2; unclear D gene. Germline values: CDR1 SEHNR, CDR2 FQNEAQ (reference sequence). There are 13 residues in the CDR3. V dropped 5 bases and J dropped 8 bases, with 15 bases sitting between them. CDR3 in DNA: TGTGCCAGCAGCGTCGAGTTGGCGCTCGGCTACACCTTC. Translation gives CASSVELALGYTF.

This clonotype was picked up a small number of times. This chain links TRBV10-3 with TRBJ2-5; D uncertain. The ends were cut back, 0 bases at V and 4 bases at J, with 9 bases in the middle. The germline gives CDR1 ENHRY, CDR2 SYGVKD. The CDR3 length is 14 residues. DNA of the CDR3: TGTGCCATCAGTGAGTCGGGCAGGATAGAGACCCAGTACTTC. Protein: CAISESGRIETQYF.

The chain carries TRBV5-4 and TRBJ2-7; D tentatively reads TRBD1 or TRBD2 (5 bases each). The CDR3 is 16 amino acids. Germline CDR1 is SGHNT and CDR2 is YYREEE (reference sequence). The germline V and J ends were trimmed by 1 base and 9 bases, with 23 bases remaining between them. In nucleotides, the CDR3 is TGTGCCAGCAGCTTGCCCGGGGACGATATCAGCGGTGGGCAGTACTTC. Translated: CASSLPGDDISGGQYF. Looking up the rest from reference TRBV5-4 and TRBJ2-7 gives the full variable domain: ETGVTQSPTHLIKTRGQQVTLRCSSQSGHNTVSWYQQALGQGPQFIFQYYREEENGRGNFPPRFSGLQFPNYSSELNVNALELDDSALYLCASSLPGDDISGGQYFGPGTRLTVT.

This clonotype occurred many times. The rearrangement joins TRBV7-2 to TRBJ2-3, with D unclear. The V gene lost 5 bases and the J gene lost 1 base, with 16 bases spanning the gap. From germline, CDR1 is SGHTA and CDR2 FQGNSA. This CDR3 has 16 amino acids. Here the CDR3 reads CASSQAPTLGTDTQYF. The CDR3 bases are TGTGCCAGCAGCCAGGCCCCGACTTTGGGCACAGATACGCAGTATTTT.

Ten or more counts support this clonotype. The chain recombines TRBV7-9 with TRBJ2-2, with TRBD1 as a possible D gene (5 bases). CDR3 length: 17 amino acids. Trimming stripped 3 bases from V and 2 bases from J, with 16 bases between. Germline CDR1 is SEHNR and CDR2 is FQNEAQ (reference sequence). In DNA form, the CDR3 reads TGTGCCAGCAGCTTTCCTCATGGGGCAGGAAACACCGGGGAGCTGTTTTTT. Amino acid sequence: CASSFPHGAGNTGELFF.

In this sample, this clonotype turned up many times. V usage is TRBV5-1 and J usage is TRBJ2-1; the match to TRBD1 covers 11 bases. CDR1 is SGHRS and CDR2 is YFSETQ in the germline V gene. The CDR3 contains 15 residues. Trimming took 4 bases from V and 6 from J; bases not matched to a gene: 6. The CDR3 protein is CASSAPGQGGNEQFF. CDR3 nucleotide sequence: TGCGCCAGCAGCGCCCCGGGACAGGGGGGCAATGAGCAGTTCTTC.

This clonotype was counted ten times or more. The V and J genes are TRBV6-5 and TRBJ2-1, with 10 bases identical to TRBD2. There are 15 residues in the CDR3. Looked up from germline, CDR1 is MNHEY and CDR2 is SVGAGI. V lost 5 bases and J lost 7; bases outside the gene matches: 8. CDR3 residues: CASSLLAGGLNEQFF. The CDR3 DNA sequence: TGTGCCAGCAGTCTCTTAGCGGGAGGTTTGAATGAGCAGTTCTTC.

In its sample, this clonotype was seen many times. This chain uses TRBV12-3 or TRBV12-4 with TRBJ1-4, with TRBD1 identical over 8 bases. The CDR3 loop spans 15 amino acids. Germline trimming cut 6 bases from V and 5 bases from J; bases unmatched to any gene: 8. This chain's CDR3 is CASRRTGGPNEKLFF. The CDR3 DNA reads TGTGCCAGCAGACGAACAGGGGGTCCCAATGAAAAACTGTTTTTT.

This clonotype was counted at least ten times. V usage is TRBV12-3 or TRBV12-4 and J usage is TRBJ1-4, with 12 positions matching TRBD1. The CDR3 length is 15 residues. Germline trimming cut 7 bases from V and 8 bases from J; bases unmatched to any gene: 8. CDR3 nucleotide sequence: TGTGCCAGCAATCTGGGAGGGACAGGGGGCGAAAAACTGTTTTTT. Its translation: CASNLGGTGGEKLFF.

This clonotype was recorded many times. V gene TRBV5-6 combines with J gene TRBJ2-7; TRBD1 matches at 7 bases. Losses at the gene ends were 4 bases for V and 7 bases for J; bases not matched to a gene: 8. Germline CDR1 SGHDT, CDR2 YYEEEE. The CDR3 has 13 residues. CDR3 in amino acids: CASSETGFGEQYF. In DNA form, the CDR3 reads TGTGCCAGCAGCGAGACAGGGTTCGGGGAGCAGTACTTC. Full variable domain (rest looked up from reference TRBV5-6 and TRBJ2-7): DAGVTQSPTHLIKTRGQQVTLRCSPKSGHDTVSWYQQALGQGPQFIFQYYEEEERQRGNFPDRFSGHQFPNYSSELNVNALLLGDSALYLCASSETGFGEQYFGPGTRLTVT.

This clonotype came up many times. The chain links TRBV20-1 to TRBJ2-1, with D maybe TRBD2 (6 bases). The CDR3 length is 19 residues. CDR1 and CDR2 (germline): DFQATT, SNEGSKA (reference sequence). V lost 0 bases to trimming and J lost 1 base, with 22 bases between them. CDR3 DNA sequence: TGCAGTGCTAGAGATCTTTATAGCGGCTATAAACGGTCCTACAATGAGCAGTTCTTC. Protein: CSARDLYSGYKRSYNEQFF.

This clonotype appeared many times. The gene calls are TRBV5-1 and TRBJ2-5; no clear D gene. The germline CDR1 and CDR2 sequences are SGHRS and YFSETQ. This CDR3 comprises 14 residues. V lost 1 base to trimming and J lost 0 bases, with 7 bases between them. CDR3 amino acids: CASSLKEYQETQYF. Here the CDR3 DNA reads TGCGCCAGCAGCTTGAAGGAGTACCAAGAGACCCAGTACTTC.

There are many counts of this clonotype. The chain uses TRBV7-2 and TRBJ2-1; D possibly matches TRBD1 or TRBD2 (7 bases each). V shed 4 bases and J shed 0 bases, with 13 bases lying between them. Per germline, CDR1 SGHTA and CDR2 FQGNSA. CDR3 length: 16 amino acids. Written as DNA, the CDR3 is TGTGCCAGCAGCTCCCAGGGGGGGAGCTCCTACAATGAGCAGTTCTTC. Translation gives CASSSQGGSSYNEQFF.

This clonotype was detected many times. CDR3 protein: CASSESALDRVKNIQYF. The CDR3 bases are TGTGCCAGCAGTGAATCGGCCCTGGACAGGGTTAAAAACATTCAGTACTTC. The rearrangement uses TRBV2 and TRBJ2-4; TRBD1 agrees at 8 bases. From germline, CDR1 is SNHLY and CDR2 FYNNEI. The CDR3 extends over 17 amino acids. V lost 2 bases to trimming and J lost 4 bases; unmatched junction nucleotides: 10.

At least ten counts were recorded for this clonotype. The chain uses TRBV5-1 and TRBJ2-1, with D possibly being TRBD1 (6 bases). Looked up from germline, CDR1 is SGHRS and CDR2 is YFSETQ. Between the trimmed V and J ends, which lost 1 base and 14 bases, there was a span of 16 bases. This CDR3 is built from 13 residues. The DNA for the CDR3 is TGCGCCAGCAGCTTGCCAGGGGAAGGGGTTAAGTTCTTC. Translating it yields CASSLPGEGVKFF.

This clonotype was seen at least ten times. The chain recombines TRBV5-1 with TRBJ2-1; D possibly matches TRBD1 or TRBD2 (6 bases each). The V end lost 5 bases, the J end lost 9 bases, and 18 bases lay between the germline ends. Germline V gene data show CDR1 as SGHRS and CDR2 as YFSETQ. There are 14 residues in the CDR3. The CDR3 region is CASSEGGLGVEQFF. In DNA form, the CDR3 reads TGCGCCAGCAGTGAGGGGGGCCTAGGGGTTGAGCAGTTCTTC.

This clonotype was found many times. V and J are TRBV7-9 and TRBJ2-5; 8 bases align to TRBD2. CDR1 is SEHNR, CDR2 FQNEAQ, per germline (reference sequence). This CDR3 spans 17 amino acids. Trimming removed 5 bases from V and 3 bases from J; junction bases left unmatched: 14. CDR3 sequence reads: CASSQLLSGSWEETQYF. As DNA, the CDR3 is TGTGCCAGCAGCCAATTGTTGAGCGGGAGCTGGGAAGAGACCCAGTACTTC. Full variable domain (remainder filled in from reference TRBV7-9 and TRBJ2-5): DTGVSQNPRHKITKRGQNVTFRCDPISEHNRLYWYRQTLGQGPEFLTYFQNEAQLEKSRLLSDRFSAERPKGSFSTLEIQRTEQGDSAMYLCASSQLLSGSWEETQYFGPGTRLLVL.

The chain is built from TRBV11-2 and TRBJ2-3; 15 nucleotides line up with TRBD2. Per the germline V gene, CDR1 is SGHAT and CDR2 is FQNNGV. V gave up 5 bases and J gave up 1 base; unmatched junction bases: 4. This CDR3 spans 17 amino acids. The DNA of the CDR3 is TGTGCCAGCAGCCACGGACTAGCGGGGGGGGGCACAGATACGCAGTATTTT. Its translation: CASSHGLAGGGTDTQYF.

This clonotype was found many times. The chain combines TRBV27 with TRBJ1-4, with D unresolved. V lost 5 bases and J 7 bases, leaving 11 bases between the germline ends. Germline lookup yields CDR1 MNHEY and CDR2 SMNVEV (reference sequence). The CDR3 totals 13 residues. This CDR3 is CASSPLTSEKLFF. DNA of the CDR3: TGTGCCAGCAGTCCGCTCACAAGTGAAAAACTGTTTTTT.

This clonotype has at least ten counts. J is TRBJ1-1 and V is TRBV29-1; no clear D gene. The V gene lost 4 bases and the J gene lost 1 base, with 4 bases spanning the gap. Germline CDR1 is SQVTM and CDR2 is ANQGSEA. CDR3 length equals 11 residues. For the CDR3, the DNA is TGCAGCGTTGCCCGGAACACTGAAGCTTTCTTT. It encodes CSVARNTEAFF.

The chain carries TRBV20-1 and TRBJ2-1; 8 bases agree with TRBD2. The CDR3 sequence is 15 residues long. Trimming cost V 2 bases and J 0 bases; bases outside gene matches: 3. Germline assignment: CDR1 DFQATT and CDR2 SNEGSKA (reference sequence). The CDR3: CSARKRGSSYNEQFF. The CDR3 DNA reads as TGCAGTGCTAGAAAGCGGGGGAGCTCCTACAATGAGCAGTTCTTC.

This clonotype was seen ten or more times. The CDR3 loop reads CASSLGTSGRPKSYNEQFF. CDR3 DNA: TGTGCCAGCAGCTTAGGGACTAGCGGGAGACCAAAATCCTACAATGAGCAGTTCTTC. The gene calls are TRBV7-6 and TRBJ2-1; 13 bases are a match to TRBD2. The CDR3 extends over 19 amino acids. The junction had 7 bases not matched to a gene; V was cut back by 1 base and J by 1 base. Germline CDR1 and CDR2: SGHVS and FNYEAQ.

This clonotype appeared many times. For the CDR3, the DNA is TGTGCCAGCAGCTCTGCAAGGGAGGGGACTTATGGCTACACCTTC. Translation: CASSSAREGTYGYTF. J is TRBJ1-2 and V is TRBV7-9, with a possible D match to TRBD1 (5 bases). There are 15 residues in the CDR3. The germline V gene encodes CDR1 SEHNR and CDR2 FQNEAQ (reference sequence). Trimming took off 4 bases at V and 5 bases at J, with 17 bases between the two ends.

This clonotype came up many times. This chain connects TRBV29-1 to TRBJ2-5; a weak D match, TRBD1 (5 bases). The CDR3 sequence is 12 residues long. Between the trimmed V and J ends, which lost 7 bases and 4 bases, there was a span of 13 bases. Germline V gives CDR1 SQVTM, CDR2 ANQGSEA. The CDR3 protein is CSAPGLPETQYF. For the CDR3, the DNA is TGCAGCGCCCCAGGGCTCCCAGAGACCCAGTACTTC.

This clonotype was counted ten times or more. This chain connects TRBV6-2 or TRBV6-3 to TRBJ2-2, with D possibly matching TRBD1 (5 bases). The CDR3 totals 16 residues. Per the germline V gene, CDR1 is MNHEY and CDR2 is SVGEGT. Trimming removed 2 bases from V and 1 base from J, with 11 bases in between. The CDR3 loop is CASSYAGGQNTGELFF. CDR3 DNA: TGTGCCAGCAGTTACGCTGGCGGACAGAACACCGGGGAGCTGTTTTTT.

In its sample, this clonotype was seen many times. The chain has TRBV5-1 and TRBJ1-2; weak D call: TRBD1 (5 bases). The CDR3 consists of 15 residues. CDR1 is SGHRS, CDR2 YFSETQ, per germline. Between the trimmed V and J ends, which lost 0 bases and 7 bases, there was a span of 16 bases. This CDR3 is CASSLGRGRGFGYTF. Here the CDR3 DNA reads TGCGCCAGCAGCTTGGGTCGGGGCCGGGGGTTTGGCTACACCTTC.

This clonotype was recorded many times. The chain is built from TRBV7-9 and TRBJ2-3, with 7 bases fitting TRBD2. V was clipped by 4 bases and J by 6 bases; unmatched bases: 10. CDR3 length: 15 amino acids. Germline loops: CDR1 SEHNR, CDR2 FQNEAQ (reference sequence). The DNA of the CDR3 is TGTGCCAGCAGCTCGGGGGGACGGAGTGTCGATACGCAGTATTTT. Its protein product is CASSSGGRSVDTQYF.